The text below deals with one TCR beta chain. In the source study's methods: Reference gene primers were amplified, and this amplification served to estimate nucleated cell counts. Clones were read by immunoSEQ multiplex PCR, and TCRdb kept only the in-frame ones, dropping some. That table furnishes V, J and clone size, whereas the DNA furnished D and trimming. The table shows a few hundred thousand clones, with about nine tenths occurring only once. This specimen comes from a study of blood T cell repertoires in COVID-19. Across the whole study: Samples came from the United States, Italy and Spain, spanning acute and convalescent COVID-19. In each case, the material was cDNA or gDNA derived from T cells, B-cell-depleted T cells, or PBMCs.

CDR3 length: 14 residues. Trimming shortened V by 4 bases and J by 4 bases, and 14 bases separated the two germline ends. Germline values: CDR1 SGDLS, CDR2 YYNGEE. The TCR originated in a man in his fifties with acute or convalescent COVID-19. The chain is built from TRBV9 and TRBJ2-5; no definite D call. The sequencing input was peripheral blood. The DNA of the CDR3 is TGTGCCAGCAGCCCCCGAGGTCTCCGAGAGACCCAGTACTTC. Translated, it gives CASSPRGLRETQYF.